These 7 T cell receptor beta chains originate from one sample sequenced in a study of monozygotic twins with inflammatory bowel disease. TCRdb reanalyzed the 5' RACE reads, giving one entry per CDR3 protein sequence and no DNA. Recorded for this sample: roughly 160,000 distinct CDR3 sequences. The sequenced material came from blood. The origin of the receptors is a human donor with ulcerative colitis or Crohn's disease, or a healthy co-twin of an affected twin (not recorded which).

The V and J genes are TRBV2 and TRBJ2-7; TCRdb names TRBD1, which stays unverified in the absence of DNA. The germline V gene encodes CDR1 SNHLY and CDR2 FYNNEI. CDR3 length equals 13 residues. CDR3: CATQPDTGYEQYF.

The rearrangement joins TRBV20-1 to TRBJ2-5. CDR3 length equals 14 residues. Germline V gives CDR1 DFQATT, CDR2 SNEGSKA (reference sequence). CDR3 sequence: CSARAGFLLETQYF.

The chain joins TRBV7-9 to TRBJ2-2. The CDR3 has 16 amino acids. CDR1 is SEHNR, CDR2 FQNEAQ, per germline (reference sequence). The CDR3 spells CASSLAVSGITGELFF.

V is TRBV20-1 and J is TRBJ2-7; TCRdb's D call of TRBD2 is untestable without DNA. The germline V gene encodes CDR1 DFQATT and CDR2 SNEGSKA (reference sequence). The CDR3 contains 18 residues. This chain's CDR3 is CSAPDLAGGESTNYEQYF.

This chain links TRBV9 with TRBJ2-5; no DNA is available, so the TRBD2 call from TCRdb remains unchecked. CDR1 and CDR2 from the germline V gene are SGDLS and YYNGEE. There are 14 residues in the CDR3. CDR3 sequence: CASSFSGERETQYF.

J is TRBJ1-1 and V is TRBV11-2; TCRdb proposes TRBD1, but this gene call is untestable without DNA. The CDR3 covers 13 residues. CDR1 SGHAT and CDR2 FQNNGV come from the germline V gene. The CDR3: CASSLLPGTEAFF.

V and J are TRBV10-3 and TRBJ2-7; TCRdb lists TRBD2, though no DNA is available to test this call. CDR1 is ENHRY, CDR2 SYGVKD, per germline. The CDR3 spans 15 residues. This chain's CDR3 is CAISERGLSSYEQYF.